A selection of T cell receptor beta chains follows, all from one sample in a study of T cells in Graves' hyperthyroidism and ophthalmopathy. TCRdb recomputed calls from the multiplex PCR reads with MiXCR, one row per CDR3 protein. The table has hundreds of thousands of distinct CDR3 sequences, approximately 15% seen once. Sequencing input: blood. Every receptor here comes from a woman in her thirties with Graves' hyperthyroidism that later progressed to Graves' ophthalmopathy. Each CDR3 is given with its conserved first and last residue. The D gene is left open where the match is weak. Clone size is given for some rows only: seen once, a few or many times, or a class if the clone is expanded.

size: NA; D: TRBD1; V: TRBV30; J: TRBJ1-3; DNA: TGTGCCTGGAGTGATGGGACAGGGTCGGGAAACACCATATATTTT; CDR3: CAWSDGTGSGNTIYF
size: many; D: NA; V: TRBV3-1; J: TRBJ2-7; DNA: TGTGCCAGCAGCCAAGCAGGGCTCTCCTACGAGCAGTACTTC; CDR3: CASSQAGLSYEQYF
size: NA; D: NA; V: TRBV7-2; J: TRBJ1-2; DNA: TGTGCCAGCAGCTCGCAGGGAGCGTCCTATGGCTACACCTTC; CDR3: CASSSQGASYGYTF
size: many; D: NA; V: TRBV6-2/TRBV6-3; J: TRBJ2-5; DNA: TGTGCCAGCAGGCCCACAGGGACAGAGACCCAGTACTTC; CDR3: CASRPTGTETQYF
size: once; D: NA; V: TRBV7-2; J: TRBJ2-7; DNA: TGTGCCAGCAGCTTATTACAGGCCTACGAGCAGTACTTC; CDR3: CASSLLQAYEQYF
size: NA; D: TRBD2; V: TRBV18; J: TRBJ2-7; DNA: TGTGCCAGCTCACCAGGGCTAGCGGAACTCTACGAGCAGTACTTC; CDR3: CASSPGLAELYEQYF
size: NA; D: TRBD2; V: TRBV19; J: TRBJ2-1; DNA: TGTGCCAGTAGTATTGGACTAGGTTCCTACAATGAGCAGTTCTTC; CDR3: CASSIGLGSYNEQFF
size: many; D: TRBD1; V: TRBV7-9; J: TRBJ1-1; DNA: TGTGCCAGCAGCTTAATCCAGGGGGTGGAAGCTTTCTTT; CDR3: CASSLIQGVEAFF
size: NA; D: TRBD1; V: TRBV29-1; J: TRBJ2-7; DNA: TGCAGCGTCGGAGGGACAGGCTACGAGCAGTACTTC; CDR3: CSVGGTGYEQYF
size: NA; D: NA; V: TRBV25-1; J: TRBJ2-1; DNA: TGTGCCAGCATTACCTCGACAGGCGGCAATGAGCAGTTCTTC; CDR3: CASITSTGGNEQFF
size: many; D: NA; V: TRBV9; J: TRBJ1-2; DNA: TGTGCCAGCAGTGCCACCGGGACACCCTTTAACTATGGCTACACCTTC; CDR3: CASSATGTPFNYGYTF
size: few; D: NA; V: TRBV20-1; J: TRBJ2-1; DNA: TGCAGTGCTAGAGATCTCAATGAGCAGTTCTTC; CDR3: CSARDLNEQFF
size: many; D: NA; V: TRBV9; J: TRBJ2-3; DNA: TGTGCCAGCAGCGTAGGGCTCGCGTTCACAGATACGCAGTATTTT; CDR3: CASSVGLAFTDTQYF
size: few; D: TRBD2; V: TRBV5-1; J: TRBJ2-5; DNA: TGCGCCAGCAGCTTGGAGGCTAGCGGGAGTGAGACCCAGTACTTC; CDR3: CASSLEASGSETQYF
size: many; D: TRBD1; V: TRBV3-1; J: TRBJ1-5; DNA: TGTGCCAGCAGTGCGACAGGGCCCAATCAGCCCCAGCATTTT; CDR3: CASSATGPNQPQHF
size: many; D: NA; V: TRBV14; J: TRBJ1-1; DNA: TGTGCCAGCAGCCCCCTGGGGGGGGTATTGAACACTGAAGCTTTCTTT; CDR3: CASSPLGGVLNTEAFF